This T cell receptor beta chain is from a study of cytomegalovirus exposure and HLA in healthy donors. PCR primers comprised 60 Vbeta and 13 Jbeta primers. Sequencing used immunoSEQ multiplex PCR; TCRdb keeps in-frame clones, though not all of them. The table records about 120,000 clones, roughly 68% of them present only once. About this clone: Its antigen is unknown.

Germline CDR1 and CDR2: SNHLY and FYNNEI. V was shortened by 7 bases and J by 0 bases, with 18 bases between the two germline ends. This CDR3 spans 16 amino acids. Findings and limits, study-wide: Associated with cytomegalovirus, according to the listing, were 150 to 200 TCR beta chains. TRBV6-2, TRBV6-3 and some other V segments were unresolvable in 87-base-pair reads. The classifier, whose performance was assessed in both the original and validation cohorts, reportedly diagnosed cytomegalovirus status with high specificity and sensitivity. In a later analysis, V- and J-gene trimming of beta chains associated with a DCLRE1C missense variant, replicated independently.

The sequence came from a man under 40 in good health and CMV-seropositive. What was sequenced was PBMCs. The rearrangement links TRBV2 to TRBJ1-2, with D maybe TRBD1 (6 bases). The CDR3 DNA sequence: TGTGCCAGCACCCCCCTGGGGGGGGCCCCTAACTATGGCTACACCTTC. Translated: CASTPLGGAPNYGYTF.